This T cell receptor beta chain comes out of a study of blood T cell repertoires in COVID-19. The wider study: The United States, Italy and Spain supplied acute and convalescent COVID-19 samples. In each case, the material was cDNA or gDNA derived from T cells, B-cell-depleted T cells, or PBMCs.

V lost 0 bases to trimming and J lost 9 bases; unmatched junction nucleotides: 11. The CDR3 is 18 amino acids. Per the germline V gene, CDR1 is SGDLS and CDR2 is YYNGEE. Assay: immunoSEQ multiplex PCR; the TCRdb copy retains only in-frame clones and omits some. Of over 250,000 clones detected, 70% to 85% appear once; the ten largest clones hold more than 1.2%. The chain recombines TRBV9 with TRBJ2-2, with 13 bases matching TRBD2. The TCR sequence derives from a human donor with COVID-19, enrolled during active disease. The donor label of this sample is uncertain. The sequenced sample was peripheral blood. The CDR3: CASSVGTGTSGNRRELFF. CDR3 nucleotides: TGTGCCAGCAGCGTAGGAACAGGGACTAGCGGGAACCGGAGGGAGCTGTTTTTT.